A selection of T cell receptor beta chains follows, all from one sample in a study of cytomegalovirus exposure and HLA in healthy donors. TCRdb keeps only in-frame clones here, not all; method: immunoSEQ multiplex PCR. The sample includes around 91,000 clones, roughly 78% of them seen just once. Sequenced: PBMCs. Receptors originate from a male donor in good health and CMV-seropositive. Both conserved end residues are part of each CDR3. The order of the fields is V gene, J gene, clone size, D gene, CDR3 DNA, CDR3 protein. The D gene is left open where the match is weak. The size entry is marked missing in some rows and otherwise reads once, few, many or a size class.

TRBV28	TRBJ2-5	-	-	TGTGCCAGTCATGAGAGGGTGGGGACCCAGTACTTC	CASHERVGTQYF
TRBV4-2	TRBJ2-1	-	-	TGTGCCAGCAGCCAACCGACCGCTAGCGCTTATGGGTCTCGTGAGCAGTTCTTC	CASSQPTASAYGSREQFF
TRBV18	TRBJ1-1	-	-	TGTGCCAGCTCACCACGATTGAGCACTGAAGCTTTCTTT	CASSPRLSTEAFF
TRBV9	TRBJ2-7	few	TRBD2	TGTGCCAGCAGCGAGGGGACTAGCGGAAACTACGAGCAGTACTTC	CASSEGTSGNYEQYF
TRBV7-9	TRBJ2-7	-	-	TGTGCCAGCAGCTTACAGCGGGCAGGTCGCCCCTACGAGCAGTACTTC	CASSLQRAGRPYEQYF
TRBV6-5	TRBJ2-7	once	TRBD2	TGTGCCAGCAGTTACTCGACAATAGCGGGAACCTCCGAGCAGTACTTC	CASSYSTIAGTSEQYF
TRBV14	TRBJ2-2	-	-	TGTGCCAGCAGCCAAAGCCATTCGGGGGAGCTGTTTTTT	CASSQSHSGELFF
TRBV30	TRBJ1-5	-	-	TGTGCCTGGAGCCCGCGGGGAATCCTCAATCAGCCCCAGCATTTT	CAWSPRGILNQPQHF
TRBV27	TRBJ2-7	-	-	TGTGCCAGCAGTCCGACAGTGTCCTACGAGCAGTACTTC	CASSPTVSYEQYF
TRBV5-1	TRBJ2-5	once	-	TGCGCCAGCAGCGGGACTTACCCCCCAGAGACCCAGTACTTC	CASSGTYPPETQYF
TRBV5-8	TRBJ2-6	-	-	TGTGCCAGCAGCTTGTTTCGAGCGATCAGCTCTGGGGCCAACGTCCTGACTTTC	CASSLFRAISSGANVLTF
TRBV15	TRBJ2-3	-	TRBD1	TGTGCCACCAGCGCACAGACAGGGGGCATGGGGGAGCGGCCAGATACGCAGTATTTT	CATSAQTGGMGERPDTQYF